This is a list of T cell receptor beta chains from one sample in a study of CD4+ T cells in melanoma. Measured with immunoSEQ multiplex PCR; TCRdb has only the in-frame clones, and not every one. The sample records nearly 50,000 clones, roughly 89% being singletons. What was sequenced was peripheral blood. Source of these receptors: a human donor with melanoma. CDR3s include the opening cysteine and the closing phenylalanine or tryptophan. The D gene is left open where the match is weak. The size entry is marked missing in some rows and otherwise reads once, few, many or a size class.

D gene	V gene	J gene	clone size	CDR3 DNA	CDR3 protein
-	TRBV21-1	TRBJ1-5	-	TGTGCCAGCAGCAAAGAGGGTCAGGGCTACGGGAGCAATCAGCCCCAGCATTTT	CASSKEGQGYGSNQPQHF
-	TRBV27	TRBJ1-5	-	TGTGCCAGCAGGGCCGACAGGACATATAGCAATCAGCCCCAGCATTTT	CASRADRTYSNQPQHF
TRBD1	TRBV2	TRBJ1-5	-	TGTGCCAGCGACACCGGGACAGGGGGAAATAGCAATCAGCCCCAGCATTTT	CASDTGTGGNSNQPQHF
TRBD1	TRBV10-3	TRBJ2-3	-	TGTGCCACGGCTACAGGGGGTGGGGGGCCAGATACGCAGTATTTT	CATATGGGGPDTQYF
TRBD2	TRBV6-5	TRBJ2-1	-	TGTGCCAGCAGCCGGGGACTAGCCTATGAGCAGTTCTTC	CASSRGLAYEQFF
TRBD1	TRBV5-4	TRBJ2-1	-	TGTGCCAGCAGCTCAGGGGGCCAGTCCTACAATGAGCAGTTCTTC	CASSSGGQSYNEQFF
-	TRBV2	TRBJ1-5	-	TGTGCCAGCAGGGCGGCCGAATATCAGCCCCAGCATTTT	CASRAAEYQPQHF
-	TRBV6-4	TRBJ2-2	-	TGTGCCAGCAGTGACTCGGATGGGGCGAACACCGGGGAGCTGTTTTTT	CASSDSDGANTGELFF
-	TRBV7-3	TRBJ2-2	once	TGTGCCAGCAGTTTAGGGGCCAGCGCGAACACCGGGGAGCTGTTTTTT	CASSLGASANTGELFF
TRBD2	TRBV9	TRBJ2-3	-	TGTGCCAGCAGCGCAGCGACTAGCGGGGGAGATACGCAGTATTTT	CASSAATSGGDTQYF
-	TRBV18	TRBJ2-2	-	TGTGCCAGCTCACAGGACGGATTCTACACCGGGGAGCTGTTTTTT	CASSQDGFYTGELFF
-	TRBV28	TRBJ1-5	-	TGTGCCAGCAGTTTACCGGTGGGGGCCTATAGCAATCAGCCCCAGCATTTT	CASSLPVGAYSNQPQHF
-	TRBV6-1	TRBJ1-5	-	TGTGCCAGCAGATCCGGGCCGGGGCAGCCCCAGCATTTT	CASRSGPGQPQHF
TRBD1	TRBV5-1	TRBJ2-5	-	TGCGCCAGCGGAAAGGGACAGGAGCAAGAGACCCAGTACTTC	CASGKGQEQETQYF
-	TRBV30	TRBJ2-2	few	TGTGCCTGGACCTCCATTAGGGACACCGGGGAGCTGTTTTTT	CAWTSIRDTGELFF
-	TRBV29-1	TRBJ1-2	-	TGCAGCGTTGAATTCCACGGCCTGAGGGACTATGGCTACACCTTC	CSVEFHGLRDYGYTF
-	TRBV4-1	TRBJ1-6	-	TGCGCCAGCAGCCACTCGGCAGGACCTTCTTCACCCCTCCACTTT	CASSHSAGPSSPLHF
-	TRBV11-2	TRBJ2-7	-	TGTGCCAGCAGCTTATTCCCCTACGAGCAGTACTTC	CASSLFPYEQYF
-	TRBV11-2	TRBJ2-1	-	TGTGCCAGCAGCTTAGATCTTGGTGAGCAGTTCTTC	CASSLDLGEQFF
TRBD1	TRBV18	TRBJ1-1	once	TGTGCCAGCTCACTTGACAGGGTCGGAGTCGCTTTCTTT	CASSLDRVGVAFF
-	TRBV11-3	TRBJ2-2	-	TGTGCCAGCAGCCCCCACAGGGGGGGGACCGGGGAGCTGTTTTTT	CASSPHRGGTGELFF
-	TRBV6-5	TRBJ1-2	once	TGTGCCAGCAGTTACCATCCAGACTATGGCTACACCTTC	CASSYHPDYGYTF
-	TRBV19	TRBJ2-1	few	TGTGCCAGTAGACCTGACCGAAACAATGAGCAGTTCTTC	CASRPDRNNEQFF
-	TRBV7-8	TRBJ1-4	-	TGTGCCAGCAGCAGGGAACAGGGAGGGGATGAAAAACTGTTTTTT	CASSREQGGDEKLFF
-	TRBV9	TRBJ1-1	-	TGTGCCAGCAGCGAGACCCCACGCCGGGCGAACACTGAAGCTTTCTTT	CASSETPRRANTEAFF
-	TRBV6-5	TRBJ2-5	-	TGTGCCAGCAGTTCTCCGGGACGCCAAGAGACCCAGTACTTC	CASSSPGRQETQYF
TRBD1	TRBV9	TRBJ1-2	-	TGTGCCAGCAGCGTCTCCGGGACAGGGGACTATGGCTACACCTTC	CASSVSGTGDYGYTF
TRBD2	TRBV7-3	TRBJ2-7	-	TGTGCCAGCAGCTTACTTCCGGGGACTACGAAATACGAGCAGTACTTC	CASSLLPGTTKYEQYF
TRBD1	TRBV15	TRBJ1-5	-	TGTGCCACCAGCAGAGACGACAGGGCAAATCAGCCCCAGCATTTT	CATSRDDRANQPQHF
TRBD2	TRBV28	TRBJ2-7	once	TGTGCCAGCAGCCCACTAGCGGCCTACGAGCAGTACTTC	CASSPLAAYEQYF
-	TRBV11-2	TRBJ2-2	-	TGTGCCAGCAGCTTTGGAGCCGGGGAGCTGTTTTTT	CASSFGAGELFF
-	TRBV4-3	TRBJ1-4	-	TGCGCCAGCAGCCAAGACCCTACCGACGGTAATGAAAAACTGTTTTTT	CASSQDPTDGNEKLFF
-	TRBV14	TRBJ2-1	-	TGTGCCAGCAACCCGGTCGGGGTGAGCTCCTACAATGAGCAGTTCTTC	CASNPVGVSSYNEQFF
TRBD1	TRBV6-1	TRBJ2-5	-	TGTGCCAGCAGCATAACAGGGGGCGGGGAGACCCAGTACTTC	CASSITGGGETQYF
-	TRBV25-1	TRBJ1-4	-	TGTGCCAGCGGGTCATCCACAACTAATGAAAAACTGTTTTTT	CASGSSTTNEKLFF
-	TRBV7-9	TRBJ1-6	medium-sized	TGTGCCAGCAGCCTGGGACGGTCTTATAATTCACCCCTCCACTTT	CASSLGRSYNSPLHF
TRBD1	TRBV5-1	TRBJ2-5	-	TGCGCCAGCAGCTGGGGGGACAGGGCCCAAGAGACCCAGTACTTC	CASSWGDRAQETQYF
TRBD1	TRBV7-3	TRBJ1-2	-	TGTGCCAGCAGCTTGGGACAGGGATCTTTCTATGGCTACACCTTC	CASSLGQGSFYGYTF
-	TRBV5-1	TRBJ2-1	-	TGCGCCAGCAGCTTGGGTAGTCCCCCTAGGAATGAGCAGTTCTTC	CASSLGSPPRNEQFF
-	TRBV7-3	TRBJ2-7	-	TGTGCCAGCAGCTCCCCCGGGTCGCAGGAGCAGTACTTC	CASSSPGSQEQYF
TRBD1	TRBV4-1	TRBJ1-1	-	TGCGCCAGCAGCTCCCGACAGGGAGTGAACACTGAAGCTTTCTTT	CASSSRQGVNTEAFF
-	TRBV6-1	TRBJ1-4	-	TGTGCCAGCACCCCTTTCCAGGGTTTAGACGAAAAACTGTTTTTT	CASTPFQGLDEKLFF